This TCR beta chain was recovered during a study of shared clonotypes between healthy human individuals. Repertoires were generated with immunoSEQ multiplex PCR, while TCRdb's copy carries only in-frame clones and drops some. Altogether around 1.5 million clones are present, around 98% being singletons, with the ten largest covering roughly 0.45%. The receptor was isolated from a man aged 25-45 years in good health. The sequenced sample consisted of naive CD4+ T cells sorted from blood. Noted subset: CD45RA+ positively selected.

CDR3 in DNA: TGTGCCAGCAGCCATGGCCGCCTCGGACAGGGTAGAGGGGAGACCCAGTACTTC. Amino acids: CASSHGRLGQGRGETQYF. V is TRBV5-5 and J is TRBJ2-5; 8 positions match TRBD1. Trimming removed 4 bases from V and 5 bases from J; junction bases left unmatched: 19. CDR3 length equals 18 residues. The germline V gene has CDR1 SGHKS and CDR2 YYEKEE (reference sequence).